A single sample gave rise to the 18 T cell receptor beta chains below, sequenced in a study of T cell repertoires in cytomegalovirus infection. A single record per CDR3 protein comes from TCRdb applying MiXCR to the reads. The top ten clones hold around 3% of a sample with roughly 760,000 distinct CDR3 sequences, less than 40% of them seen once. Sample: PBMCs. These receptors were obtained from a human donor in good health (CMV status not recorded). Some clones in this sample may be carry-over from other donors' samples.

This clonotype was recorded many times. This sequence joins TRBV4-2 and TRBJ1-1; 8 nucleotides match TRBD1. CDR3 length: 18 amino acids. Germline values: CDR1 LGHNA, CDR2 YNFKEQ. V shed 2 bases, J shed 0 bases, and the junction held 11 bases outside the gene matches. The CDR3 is CASSQYLGQGNLNTEAFF. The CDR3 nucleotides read TGTGCCAGCAGCCAATATCTCGGACAGGGAAATCTGAACACTGAAGCTTTCTTT.

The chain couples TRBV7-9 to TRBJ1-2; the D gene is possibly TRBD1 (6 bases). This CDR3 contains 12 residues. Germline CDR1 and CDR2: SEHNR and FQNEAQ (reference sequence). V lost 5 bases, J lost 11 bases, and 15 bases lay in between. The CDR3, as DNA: TGTGCCAGCAGCGCAACACAGGGAAGGTACACCTTC. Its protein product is CASSATQGRYTF.

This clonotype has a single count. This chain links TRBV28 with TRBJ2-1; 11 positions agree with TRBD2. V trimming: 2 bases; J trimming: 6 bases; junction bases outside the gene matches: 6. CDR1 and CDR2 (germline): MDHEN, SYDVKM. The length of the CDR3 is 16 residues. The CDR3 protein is CASSLQVAGGPNEQFF. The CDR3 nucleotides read TGTGCCAGCAGTTTACAAGTAGCGGGGGGGCCCAATGAGCAGTTCTTC. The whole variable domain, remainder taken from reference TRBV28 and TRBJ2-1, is DVKVTQSSRYLVKRTGEKVFLECVQDMDHENMFWYRQDPGLGLRLIYFSYDVKMKEKGDIPEGYSVSREKKERFSLILESASTNQTSMYLCASSLQVAGGPNEQFFGPGTRLTVL.

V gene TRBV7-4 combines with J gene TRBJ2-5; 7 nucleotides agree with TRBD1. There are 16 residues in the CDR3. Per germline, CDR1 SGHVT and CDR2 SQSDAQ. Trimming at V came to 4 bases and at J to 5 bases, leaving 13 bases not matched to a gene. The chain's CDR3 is CASSSPGQPLRETQYF. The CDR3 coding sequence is TGTGCCAGCAGCTCCCCGGGACAGCCACTGCGGGAGACCCAGTACTTC.

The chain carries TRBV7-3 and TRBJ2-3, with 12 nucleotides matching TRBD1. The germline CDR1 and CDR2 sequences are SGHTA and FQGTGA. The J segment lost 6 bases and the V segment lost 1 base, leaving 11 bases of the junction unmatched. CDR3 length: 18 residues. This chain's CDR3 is CASSLIALRDRGRDTQYF. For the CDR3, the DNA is TGTGCCAGCAGCTTAATAGCCCTCCGGGACAGGGGGCGCGATACGCAGTATTTT.

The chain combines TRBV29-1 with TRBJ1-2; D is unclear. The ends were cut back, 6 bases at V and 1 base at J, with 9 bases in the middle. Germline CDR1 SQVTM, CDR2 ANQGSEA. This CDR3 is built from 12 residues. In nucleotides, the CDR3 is TGCAGCGTAGGCGGGATTAACTATGGCTACACCTTC. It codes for CSVGGINYGYTF.

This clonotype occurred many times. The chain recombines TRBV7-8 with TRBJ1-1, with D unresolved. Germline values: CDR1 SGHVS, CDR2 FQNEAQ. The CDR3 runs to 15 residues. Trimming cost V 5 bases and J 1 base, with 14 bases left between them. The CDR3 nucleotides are TGTGCCAGCAGCCCAATGGCCTGGCCGAACACTGAAGCTTTCTTT. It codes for CASSPMAWPNTEAFF.

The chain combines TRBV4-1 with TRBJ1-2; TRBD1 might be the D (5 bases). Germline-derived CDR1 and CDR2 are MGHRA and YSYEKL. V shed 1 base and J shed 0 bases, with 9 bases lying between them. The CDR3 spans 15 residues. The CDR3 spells CASSQGDSTNYGYTF. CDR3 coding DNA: TGCGCCAGCAGCCAAGGGGACTCGACTAACTATGGCTACACCTTC.

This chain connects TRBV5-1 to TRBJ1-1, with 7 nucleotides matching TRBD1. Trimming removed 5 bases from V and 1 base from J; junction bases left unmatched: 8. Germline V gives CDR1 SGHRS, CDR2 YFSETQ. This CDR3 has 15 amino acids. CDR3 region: CASRVRGHENTEAFF. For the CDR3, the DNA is TGCGCCAGCAGAGTAAGGGGGCACGAGAACACTGAAGCTTTCTTT.

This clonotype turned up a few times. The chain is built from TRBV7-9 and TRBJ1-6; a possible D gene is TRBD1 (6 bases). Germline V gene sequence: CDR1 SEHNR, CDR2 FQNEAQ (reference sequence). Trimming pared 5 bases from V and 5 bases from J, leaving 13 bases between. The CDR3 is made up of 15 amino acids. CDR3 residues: CASSTQGGNNSPLHF. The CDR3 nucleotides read TGTGCCAGCAGCACACAGGGAGGGAATAATTCACCCCTCCACTTT.

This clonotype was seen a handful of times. The CDR3 nucleotides read TGTGCCAGCAGCCAATCAGGGGGTCCCGGGGAGCTGTTTTTT. This gives the protein CASSQSGGPGELFF. The genes are TRBV7-6 and TRBJ2-2, with 7 bases lining up with TRBD1. The CDR3 is 14 residues long. The V gene's germline CDR1 is SGHVS and CDR2 FNYEAQ. J lost 6 bases, V lost 5 bases, and 6 bases had no gene match.

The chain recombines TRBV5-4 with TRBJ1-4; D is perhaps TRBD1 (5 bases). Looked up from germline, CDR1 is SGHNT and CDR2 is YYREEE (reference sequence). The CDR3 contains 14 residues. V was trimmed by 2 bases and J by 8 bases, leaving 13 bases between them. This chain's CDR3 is CASSFRRDEEKLFF. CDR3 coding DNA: TGTGCCAGCAGCTTCCGCCGGGACGAAGAAAAACTGTTTTTT.

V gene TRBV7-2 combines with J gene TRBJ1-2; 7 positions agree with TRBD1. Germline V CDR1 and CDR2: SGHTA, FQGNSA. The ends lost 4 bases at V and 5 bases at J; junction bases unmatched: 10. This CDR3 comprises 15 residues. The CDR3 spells CASSSQGHGQYGYTF. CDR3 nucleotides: TGTGCCAGCAGCTCACAGGGGCACGGCCAATATGGCTACACCTTC.

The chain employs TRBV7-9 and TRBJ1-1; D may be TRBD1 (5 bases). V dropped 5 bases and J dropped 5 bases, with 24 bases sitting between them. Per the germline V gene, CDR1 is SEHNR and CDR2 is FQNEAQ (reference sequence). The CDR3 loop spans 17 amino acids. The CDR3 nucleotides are TGTGCCAGCAGCCCCAGCAGATTCAGGGAGAAAGGGACTGAAGCTTTCTTT. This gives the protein CASSPSRFREKGTEAFF.

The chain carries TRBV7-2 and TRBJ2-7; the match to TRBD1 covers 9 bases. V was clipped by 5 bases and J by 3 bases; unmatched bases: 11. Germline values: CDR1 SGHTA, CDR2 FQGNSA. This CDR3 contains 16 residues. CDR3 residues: CASSRRTGDGGYEQYF. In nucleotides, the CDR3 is TGTGCCAGCAGCCGAAGGACAGGGGACGGAGGCTACGAGCAGTACTTC.

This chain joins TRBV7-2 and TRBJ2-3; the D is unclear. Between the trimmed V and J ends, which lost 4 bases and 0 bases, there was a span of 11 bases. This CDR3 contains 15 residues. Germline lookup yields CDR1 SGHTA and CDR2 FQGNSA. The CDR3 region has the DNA TGTGCCAGCAGCTATAGCCGAACTAGCACAGATACGCAGTATTTT. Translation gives CASSYSRTSTDTQYF.

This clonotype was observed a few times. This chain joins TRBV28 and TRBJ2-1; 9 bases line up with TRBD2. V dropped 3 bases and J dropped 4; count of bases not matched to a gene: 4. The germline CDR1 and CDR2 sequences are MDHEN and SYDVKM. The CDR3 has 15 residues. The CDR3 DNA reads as TGTGCCAGCAGTTTGATTAGCGGGAGTTACAATGAGCAGTTCTTC. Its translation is CASSLISGSYNEQFF.

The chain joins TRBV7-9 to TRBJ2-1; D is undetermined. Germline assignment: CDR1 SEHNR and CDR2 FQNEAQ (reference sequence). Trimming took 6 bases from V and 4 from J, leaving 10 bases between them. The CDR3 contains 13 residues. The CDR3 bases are TGTGCCAGCAGTGCGGTCTCGTACAATGAGCAGTTCTTC. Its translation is CASSAVSYNEQFF.